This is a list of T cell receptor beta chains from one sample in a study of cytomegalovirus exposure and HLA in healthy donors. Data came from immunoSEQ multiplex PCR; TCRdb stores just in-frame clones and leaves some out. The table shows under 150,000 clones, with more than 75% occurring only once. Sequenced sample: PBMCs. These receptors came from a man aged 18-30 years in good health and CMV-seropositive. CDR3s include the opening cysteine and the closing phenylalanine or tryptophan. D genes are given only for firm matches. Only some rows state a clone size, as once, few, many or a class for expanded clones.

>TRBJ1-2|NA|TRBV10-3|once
TGTGCCATCAGTGATTTGGACAGAAACTATGGCTACACCTTC
CAISDLDRNYGYTF
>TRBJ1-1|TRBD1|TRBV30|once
TGTGCCTGGATACGACAGGGAACTGAAGCTTTCTTT
CAWIRQGTEAFF
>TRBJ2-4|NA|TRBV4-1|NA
TGCGCCAGCAGCCACTTGGGACTAGCCAAAAACATTCAGTACTTC
CASSHLGLAKNIQYF
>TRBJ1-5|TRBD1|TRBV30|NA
TGTGCCTGGGATATAGACAGGGATGGCAATCAGCCCCAGCATTTT
CAWDIDRDGNQPQHF
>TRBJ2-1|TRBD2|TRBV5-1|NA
TGCGCCAGCAGCCCCGGGGATAGCGGGGGCTCAGGGTACAATGAGCAGTTCTTC
CASSPGDSGGSGYNEQFF
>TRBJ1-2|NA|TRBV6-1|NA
TGTGCCGGGACTCCTGGGAAGGCCTATGGCTACACCTTC
CAGTPGKAYGYTF
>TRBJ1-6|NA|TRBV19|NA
TGTGCCAGTAGACAACAGGGAGGGACGGATTCACCCCTCCACTTT
CASRQQGGTDSPLHF
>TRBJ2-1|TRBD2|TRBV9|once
TGTGCCAGCAGCGTACCGGGACTAGCGGGGGGCCATCTTAAGGAGCAGTTCTTC
CASSVPGLAGGHLKEQFF
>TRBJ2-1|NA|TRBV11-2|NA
TGTGCCAGCAGCTTATGGATTTCGAGGGCCAACTCCTACAATGAGCAGTTCTTC
CASSLWISRANSYNEQFF
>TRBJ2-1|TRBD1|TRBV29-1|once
TGCAGCGTCGCCGGGACAGGGGGGCGCTCCTACAATGAGCAGTTCTTC
CSVAGTGGRSYNEQFF
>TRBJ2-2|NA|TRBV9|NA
TGTGCCAGCAGCCCCTTAAGGGGAGGGAACACCGGGGAGCTGTTTTTT
CASSPLRGGNTGELFF
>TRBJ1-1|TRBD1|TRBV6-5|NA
TGTGCCAGCAGTTACCAGACAGGGGCCACTGAAGCTTTCTTT
CASSYQTGATEAFF
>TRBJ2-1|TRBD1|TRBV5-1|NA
TGCGCCAGCAGGACAGGGGTCGGTGAGCAGTTCTTC
CASRTGVGEQFF
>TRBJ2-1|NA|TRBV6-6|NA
TGTGCCAGCCACGCGGGCAATGAGCAGTTCTTC
CASHAGNEQFF
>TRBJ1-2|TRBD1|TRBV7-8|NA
TGTGCCAGCAGCTCCGTGGACAGGGCAAACTATGGCTACACCTTC
CASSSVDRANYGYTF
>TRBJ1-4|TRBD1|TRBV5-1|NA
TGCGCCAGCAGACGGACAGGGGGAAATGAAAAACTGTTTTTT
CASRRTGGNEKLFF
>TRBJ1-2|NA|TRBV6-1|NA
TGTGCCAGCAGTGTGCAGCCACAGGGTCGGGCTAACTATGGCTACACCTTC
CASSVQPQGRANYGYTF
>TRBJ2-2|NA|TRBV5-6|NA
TGTGCCAGCAGCTTGGAGTCGTGGGGCCCCAACACCGGGGAGCTGTTTTTT
CASSLESWGPNTGELFF
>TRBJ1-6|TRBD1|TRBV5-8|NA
TGTGCCAGCAGCTCCCGGACAGGGTTTCGCAATTCACCCCTCCACTTT
CASSSRTGFRNSPLHF
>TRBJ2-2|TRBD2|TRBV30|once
TGTGCCTGGAGGTCCGTTCATTTCGGGGGGTTGGACACCGGGGAGCTGTTTTTT
CAWRSVHFGGLDTGELFF
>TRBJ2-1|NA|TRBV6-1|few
TGTGCCAGCAGGAGGGGGGGTCACAATGAGCAGTTCTTC
CASRRGGHNEQFF
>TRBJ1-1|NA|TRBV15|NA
TGTGCCACCAGCAGAGGGACAGACCACACTGAAGCTTTCTTT
CATSRGTDHTEAFF
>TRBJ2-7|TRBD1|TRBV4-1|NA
TGCGCCAGCAGCCAAGCGCTACGGACAGGAGACTCCTACGAGCAGTACTTC
CASSQALRTGDSYEQYF
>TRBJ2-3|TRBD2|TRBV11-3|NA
TGTGCCAGCACGCAACTAGCGGGAGGGGGGGCAGATACGCAGTATTTT
CASTQLAGGGADTQYF
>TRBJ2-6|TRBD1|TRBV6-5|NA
TGTGCCAGCAGTTCACAGGGGGCGGGTGGGGCCAACGTCCTGACTTTC
CASSSQGAGGANVLTF
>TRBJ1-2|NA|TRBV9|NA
TGTGCCAGCAGCGCCCCCGGACGGACAGTCCCCTATGGCTACACCTTC
CASSAPGRTVPYGYTF
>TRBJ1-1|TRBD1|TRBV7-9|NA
TGTGCCGAAACAGGGGAATCGTACACTGAAGCTTTCTTT
CAETGESYTEAFF
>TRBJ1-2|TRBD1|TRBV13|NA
TGTGCCAGCAGCTCCGGGACAGGCGGCTATGGCTACACCTTC
CASSSGTGGYGYTF
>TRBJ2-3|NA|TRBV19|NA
TGTGCCAGTAGTATTATAACAGCATCCACAGATACGCAGTATTTT
CASSIITASTDTQYF
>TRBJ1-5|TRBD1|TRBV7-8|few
TGTGCCAGCAGCCAAATCAGGGGGACGCGGCCCCAGCATTTT
CASSQIRGTRPQHF
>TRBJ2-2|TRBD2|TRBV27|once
TGTGCCAGCGCGCCGGGCGGGAGGGCCGACGGGGAGCTGTTTTTT
CASAPGGRADGELFF
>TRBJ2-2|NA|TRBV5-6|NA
TGTGCCAGCAGCTTGGGACTCTCGGGCACCGGGGAGCTGTTTTTT
CASSLGLSGTGELFF
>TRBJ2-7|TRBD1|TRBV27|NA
TGTGCCAGCAGTTTATCTGGGACAGGGCCCGGCGAGCAGTACTTC
CASSLSGTGPGEQYF
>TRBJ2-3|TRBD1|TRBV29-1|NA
TGCAGCGTTGAACGTACAGGGGGCCCCCCAGATACGCAGTATTTT
CSVERTGGPPDTQYF
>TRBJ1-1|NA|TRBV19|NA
TGTGCCAGTAGTATTGGGGACACCTGGTACACTGAAGCTTTCTTT
CASSIGDTWYTEAFF
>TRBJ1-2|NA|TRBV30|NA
TGTGCCTGGAGTGTTTCAGGGATCTATGGCTACACCTTC
CAWSVSGIYGYTF
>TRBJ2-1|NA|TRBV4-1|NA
TGCGCCAGCAGCCAGACACCAACTAGCCCCCATAGTGAGCAGTTCTTC
CASSQTPTSPHSEQFF
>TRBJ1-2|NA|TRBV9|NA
TGTGCCAGCAGCCCCCGGAGACAGAGTCATGGCTACACCTTC
CASSPRRQSHGYTF
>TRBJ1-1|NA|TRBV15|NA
TGTGCCACCAGCAGAGAGTATTCAGCTTTCTTT
CATSREYSAFF
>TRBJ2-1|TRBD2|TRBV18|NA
TGTGCCAGCTCACGGACTAGCGGAAATTACAATGAGCAGTTCTTC
CASSRTSGNYNEQFF
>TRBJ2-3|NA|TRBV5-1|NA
TGCGCCAGCAGCTTGGAAAACTCCCGAGGGGATACGCAGTATTTT
CASSLENSRGDTQYF
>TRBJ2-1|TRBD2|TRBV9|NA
TGTGCCAGCAGCATTAGCGGGGGCTCCTACAATGAGCAGTTCTTC
CASSISGGSYNEQFF
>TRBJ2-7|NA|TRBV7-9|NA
TGTGCCAGCAGCCTCCAGGGGGGCTACGAGCAGTACTTC
CASSLQGGYEQYF
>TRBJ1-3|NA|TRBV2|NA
TGTGCCAGCATGGTGGGGGGGGCGGCAAACACCATATATTTT
CASMVGGAANTIYF
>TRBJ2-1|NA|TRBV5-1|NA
TGCGCCAGCGCGCGCAACAGGGTCGATGAGCAGTTCTTC
CASARNRVDEQFF
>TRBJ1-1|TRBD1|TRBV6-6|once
TGTGCCAGCAGTTCCGGGACAGGCACTGAAGCTTTCTTT
CASSSGTGTEAFF
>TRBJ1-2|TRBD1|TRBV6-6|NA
TGTGCCAGCAGGACAGGGGGGAACTATGGCTACACCTTC
CASRTGGNYGYTF
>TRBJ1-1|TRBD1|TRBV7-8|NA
TGTGCCAGCAGCTCCCCGGACAGGGCTGAAGCTTTCTTT
CASSSPDRAEAFF
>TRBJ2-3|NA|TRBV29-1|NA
TGCAGCGGCCTACAGGATCGTCTCACAGATACGCAGTATTTT
CSGLQDRLTDTQYF
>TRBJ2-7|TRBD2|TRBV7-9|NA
TGTGCCAGCAGCTTAGGGCGGGAGGGGTACTTC
CASSLGREGYF